These 2 T cell receptor beta chains share one sample of origin, sequenced in a study of T cells in Graves' hyperthyroidism and ophthalmopathy. The source material, RNA transcripts, was used to amplify TCR beta CDR3 regions. Primed by the HTBI set, a first-round RT-PCR was run on the TCR CDR3. Via MiXCR, TCRdb re-called the multiplex PCR reads, giving one row per CDR3 protein. This table holds 250,000 to 300,000 distinct CDR3 sequences, about a sixth found once. The material sequenced was blood. These receptors were taken from an older woman with Graves' ophthalmopathy.

The chain is built from TRBV30 and TRBJ2-7, with TRBD1 matching 9 bases. The CDR3 contains 12 residues. Germline values: CDR1 GTSNPN, CDR2 SVGIG (reference sequence). The V gene end was trimmed by 1 base and the J gene end by 6 bases; junction bases not matched to a gene: 1. The CDR3 is CAWSGDRVEQYF. CDR3 nucleotides: TGTGCCTGGAGTGGGGACAGGGTCGAGCAGTACTTC.

This clonotype has only a few counts. The chain uses TRBV7-9 and TRBJ1-1; D call uncertain. Trimming shortened V by 6 bases and J by 5 bases, and 13 bases separated the two germline ends. The germline V gene has CDR1 SEHNR and CDR2 FQNEAQ (reference sequence). The CDR3 spans 13 residues. Written as DNA, the CDR3 is TGTGCCAGCAGTCCCGATGGGGAGACTGAAGCTTTCTTT. Residues: CASSPDGETEAFF.